This T cell receptor (beta chain) was retrieved from a study of CD8 T cells in ankylosing spondylitis. Notes on the study in general: Clones linked to disease were reported to show significant enrichment in matched ankylosing spondylitis synovial fluid. Reports of some motif variants in reactive arthritis synovial fluid and blood predate this one. CD8+ cells made up the disease-linked clones, which were relatively rare in peripheral blood.

TCRdb re-called the 5' RACE reads through MiXCR, storing one row per CDR3 protein. The table records 200,000 to 300,000 distinct CDR3 sequences, roughly a quarter of them present only once. This clonotype was recorded many times. The antigen is unknown. The clonotype was recovered from a male donor with ankylosing spondylitis or in good health (not recorded which). Sequencing input: blood, either unsorted or a sorted T cell fraction (not recorded which).

The CDR3 here is CSARAGPGTDTQYF. The CDR3 coding sequence is TGCAGTGCTAGAGCAGGTCCGGGCACAGATACGCAGTATTTT. The V and J genes are TRBV20-1 and TRBJ2-3; D is undetermined. Looked up from germline, CDR1 is DFQATT and CDR2 is SNEGSKA (reference sequence). This CDR3 region has 14 residues. Trimming left V 1 base short and J 1 base short, with 9 bases between.